Listed below are T cell receptor beta chains from one sample, sequenced in a study of blood T cell repertoires in COVID-19. Generated by immunoSEQ multiplex PCR, the TCRdb table keeps only in-frame clones and is missing some. The sample holds approximately 100,000 clones, roughly 89% seen once. Sequenced material: peripheral blood. These receptors all come from a human donor in a cohort sampled during active COVID-19. CDR3s include the opening cysteine and the closing phenylalanine or tryptophan. D genes are given only for firm matches. A clone size is listed for some rows: how often the clone was seen (once, few, many), or a class if it is expanded.

d_call: .; j_call: TRBJ2-2; clone_size: .; v_call: TRBV2; cdr3_aa: CASIVSAGELFF; cdr3_nt: TGTGCCAGCATTGTTTCCGCCGGGGAGCTGTTTTTT
d_call: .; j_call: TRBJ2-1; clone_size: .; v_call: TRBV7-9; cdr3_aa: CASSSPLGDNEQFF; cdr3_nt: TGTGCCAGCAGCTCTCCTCTCGGGGACAATGAGCAGTTCTTC
d_call: TRBD1; j_call: TRBJ1-2; clone_size: .; v_call: TRBV7-8; cdr3_aa: CASSLGTGKAYGYTF; cdr3_nt: TGTGCCAGCAGCCTAGGGACAGGGAAAGCCTATGGCTACACCTTC
d_call: .; j_call: TRBJ1-5; clone_size: .; v_call: TRBV19; cdr3_aa: CASSDPGTTNQPQHF; cdr3_nt: TGTGCCAGTAGTGACCCCGGGACAACGAATCAGCCCCAGCATTTT
d_call: .; j_call: TRBJ1-6; clone_size: medium-sized; v_call: TRBV2; cdr3_aa: CASSDAGATYNSPLHF; cdr3_nt: TGTGCCAGCAGTGACGCGGGGGCCACATATAATTCACCCCTCCACTTT
d_call: .; j_call: TRBJ1-4; clone_size: .; v_call: TRBV4-2; cdr3_aa: CASSPTGKHSETNEKLFF; cdr3_nt: TGTGCCAGCAGCCCGACCGGGAAGCACTCGGAGACTAATGAAAAACTGTTTTTT
d_call: TRBD2; j_call: TRBJ2-7; clone_size: .; v_call: TRBV6-5; cdr3_aa: CASSLGSGLSYEQYF; cdr3_nt: TGTGCCAGCAGCCTGGGTAGCGGGCTCTCCTACGAGCAGTACTTC
d_call: .; j_call: TRBJ1-4; clone_size: .; v_call: TRBV5-4; cdr3_aa: CASSLQGTNEKLFF; cdr3_nt: TGTGCCAGCAGCTTGCAGGGAACTAATGAAAAACTGTTTTTT
d_call: .; j_call: TRBJ2-7; clone_size: .; v_call: TRBV11-3; cdr3_aa: CASSLNGIEQYF; cdr3_nt: TGTGCCAGCAGCTTAAACGGGATCGAGCAGTACTTC
d_call: TRBD1; j_call: TRBJ1-2; clone_size: .; v_call: TRBV7-9; cdr3_aa: CASSPQGNYGYTF; cdr3_nt: TGTGCCAGCAGCCCACAGGGGAACTATGGCTACACCTTC
d_call: TRBD1; j_call: TRBJ2-1; clone_size: few; v_call: TRBV27; cdr3_aa: CASTPTGSSYNEQFF; cdr3_nt: TGTGCCAGCACCCCGACAGGGAGCTCCTACAATGAGCAGTTCTTC
d_call: .; j_call: TRBJ2-3; clone_size: .; v_call: TRBV25-1; cdr3_aa: CASSAQDTQYF; cdr3_nt: TGTGCCAGCAGTGCCCAAGATACGCAGTATTTT
d_call: TRBD1; j_call: TRBJ2-2; clone_size: .; v_call: TRBV18; cdr3_aa: CASSPKTGTGELFF; cdr3_nt: TGTGCCAGCTCACCCAAGACAGGGACCGGGGAGCTGTTTTTT
d_call: .; j_call: TRBJ2-1; clone_size: .; v_call: TRBV10-3; cdr3_aa: CATAYIYNEQFF; cdr3_nt: TGTGCCACCGCTTACATATACAATGAGCAGTTCTTC
d_call: .; j_call: TRBJ2-7; clone_size: .; v_call: TRBV5-6; cdr3_aa: CASSLAGGRDSYEQYF; cdr3_nt: TGTGCCAGCAGCTTGGCAGGAGGGCGGGACTCCTACGAGCAGTACTTC
d_call: TRBD1; j_call: TRBJ1-4; clone_size: .; v_call: TRBV28; cdr3_aa: CASSLETGEDEKLFF; cdr3_nt: TGTGCCAGCAGTTTAGAGACAGGGGAAGATGAAAAACTGTTTTTT
d_call: TRBD1; j_call: TRBJ1-1; clone_size: .; v_call: TRBV29-1; cdr3_aa: CSGSTTGGAVTEAFF; cdr3_nt: TGCAGCGGATCTACGACAGGGGGCGCGGTCACTGAAGCTTTCTTT
d_call: TRBD2; j_call: TRBJ2-2; clone_size: .; v_call: TRBV7-9; cdr3_aa: CASSYDQGTSGAGELFF; cdr3_nt: TGTGCCAGCAGCTATGATCAGGGGACTAGCGGAGCCGGGGAGCTGTTTTTT
d_call: .; j_call: TRBJ1-4; clone_size: .; v_call: TRBV21-1; cdr3_aa: CASSKVPRNEKLFF; cdr3_nt: TGTGCCAGCAGCAAAGTACCCAGAAATGAAAAACTGTTTTTT
d_call: TRBD2; j_call: TRBJ2-1; clone_size: .; v_call: TRBV7-9; cdr3_aa: CASTDLAGNFNEQFF; cdr3_nt: TGTGCCAGCACCGACCTAGCGGGGAACTTCAATGAGCAGTTCTTC
d_call: TRBD1; j_call: TRBJ1-1; clone_size: .; v_call: TRBV7-9; cdr3_aa: CASSLTGDSQGYTEAFF; cdr3_nt: TGTGCCAGCAGCCTTACCGGGGACAGTCAAGGGTACACTGAAGCTTTCTTT
d_call: TRBD2; j_call: TRBJ2-7; clone_size: .; v_call: TRBV5-1; cdr3_aa: CASSLGTSGSHEQYF; cdr3_nt: TGCGCCAGCAGCTTGGGAACTAGCGGGAGCCACGAGCAGTACTTC
d_call: .; j_call: TRBJ1-1; clone_size: .; v_call: TRBV28; cdr3_aa: CASSGRVSNTEAFF; cdr3_nt: TGTGCCAGCTCGGGGAGGGTATCGAACACTGAAGCTTTCTTT
d_call: .; j_call: TRBJ2-2; clone_size: once; v_call: TRBV6-6; cdr3_aa: CASSRSSGTGELFF; cdr3_nt: TGTGCCAGCAGTCGCTCGAGCGGCACCGGGGAGCTGTTTTTT
d_call: .; j_call: TRBJ2-1; clone_size: .; v_call: TRBV15; cdr3_aa: CATSPPNNPHNEQFF; cdr3_nt: TGTGCCACCAGCCCCCCAAACAATCCCCACAATGAGCAGTTCTTC
d_call: TRBD1; j_call: TRBJ1-2; clone_size: .; v_call: TRBV4-1; cdr3_aa: CASSQFKNRQGINYGYTF; cdr3_nt: TGCGCCAGCAGCCAATTCAAAAACCGACAGGGGATTAACTATGGCTACACCTTC
d_call: TRBD2; j_call: TRBJ2-3; clone_size: .; v_call: TRBV6-6; cdr3_aa: CASSYGRGITDTQYF; cdr3_nt: TGTGCCAGCAGTTACGGGCGGGGGATCACAGATACGCAGTATTTT
d_call: .; j_call: TRBJ2-3; clone_size: .; v_call: TRBV5-4; cdr3_aa: CASSPYLPDTQYF; cdr3_nt: TGTGCCAGCAGCCCCTACCTGCCAGATACGCAGTATTTT
d_call: .; j_call: TRBJ2-5; clone_size: once; v_call: TRBV9; cdr3_aa: CASSVSQGQGETQYF; cdr3_nt: TGTGCCAGCAGCGTCTCTCAGGGGCAGGGAGAGACCCAGTACTTC
d_call: TRBD1; j_call: TRBJ2-5; clone_size: .; v_call: TRBV6-2/TRBV6-3; cdr3_aa: CASSYRGTAQETQYF; cdr3_nt: TGTGCCAGCAGTTATAGGGGGACAGCACAAGAGACCCAGTACTTC
d_call: TRBD2; j_call: TRBJ2-7; clone_size: .; v_call: TRBV19; cdr3_aa: CASSIGLAGVQPYEQYF; cdr3_nt: TGTGCCAGTAGTATAGGACTAGCGGGAGTCCAACCCTACGAGCAGTACTTC
d_call: .; j_call: TRBJ2-3; clone_size: .; v_call: TRBV24-1; cdr3_aa: CATSDRGFTDTQYF; cdr3_nt: TGTGCCACCAGTGACCGAGGGTTCACAGATACGCAGTATTTT
d_call: .; j_call: TRBJ2-3; clone_size: .; v_call: TRBV7-3; cdr3_aa: CASSSRVPTDTQYF; cdr3_nt: TGTGCCAGCAGCTCCAGGGTCCCCACAGATACGCAGTATTTT